This TCR beta chain was sequenced in a study of blood T cells in healthy people across ages. This clonotype was detected only a few times. Its antigen is currently unknown. Germline-derived CDR1 and CDR2 are KGHDR and SFDVKD. CDR3 length equals 16 residues. V lost 1 base, J lost 4 bases, and 3 bases stayed unmatched. Through a sample-barcoded 5' primer and a J-beta primer mix, a second PCR was run for roughly 6 to 11 cycles. A tag from a template-switch adaptor with 12 random nucleotides marked each cDNA molecule. From the 5' RACE reads, TCRdb called clonotypes with MiXCR, one entry per CDR3 protein. The sample carries 540,000 or so distinct CDR3 sequences, approximately 25% recorded once. Study conclusions and caveats: Diversity was higher, and naive CD4+ cells more numerous, in long-lived donors than in aged donors.

These same data were also listed under a study on T cells of mothers and their children. That work states: Each child contributed some 3 million TCR beta CDR3 reads, while each mother contributed over 8.5 million. Slightly, though not significantly, more overlap was seen in related than in unrelated mother-child pairs.

The sequenced material came from blood. The rearrangement joins TRBV24-1 to TRBJ2-5; 12 bases agree with TRBD2. This sequence originates from a boy younger than 18 in good health. CDR3: CATSDFKLAGGETQYF. The CDR3 region has the DNA TGTGCCACCAGTGATTTTAAACTAGCGGGAGGAGAGACCCAGTACTTC.